This TCR beta chain was identified in a study of T cells in Graves' hyperthyroidism and ophthalmopathy. Study-level background: Upon initial diagnosis and before any treatment, peripheral blood was collected.

General observations from the study: Expanded thyroid clonotypes (above 0.001) were mostly also found in blood.

This clonotype was found a few times. Its antigen remains unknown. Trimming left V 5 bases short and J 6 bases short, with 11 bases between. The CDR3 runs to 14 residues. CDR1 is MNHNS and CDR2 is SASEGT in the germline V gene. The CDR3 regions of TCR beta were amplified from RNA transcripts. The HTBI primer set served for first-round RT-PCR of the TCR CDR3. TCRdb re-analysed the multiplex PCR reads in MiXCR, keeping a single row per CDR3 protein. The sample lists about 350,000 distinct CDR3 sequences, nearly 15% occurring once. The sample comprised blood. This sequence originates from a woman aged 55-70 years with Graves' ophthalmopathy. The chain employs TRBV6-1 and TRBJ1-6, with D possibly matching TRBD1 (5 bases). CDR3: CASSRGDSNSPLHF. In nucleotides, the CDR3 is TGTGCCAGCAGTCGGGGCGACAGTAATTCACCCCTCCACTTT.